The next 13 T cell receptor beta chains were all read from a single sample in a study of Tregs in tolerant kidney transplant recipients. The protocol was immunoSEQ multiplex PCR, while the TCRdb copy is restricted to in-frame clones and leaves out a portion. The sample totals about 52,000 clones. This sample comprised CD4+ T cells from blood, obtained before the transplant. These receptors all stem from a human donor who received a combined kidney and bone marrow transplant.

CDR3 region: CASAPLAGATGELFF. The CDR3 bases that were read are TGTGCTAGTGCCCCTCTAGCGGGGGCCACCGGGGAG. The rearrangement uses TRBV12-5 and TRBJ2-2, with TRBD2 matching over 10 bases. The read terminates 3 residues ahead of where the CDR3 ends, so the germline J gene completes it. The germline gives CDR1 LGHNT, CDR2 FRNRAP. V lost 7 bases to trimming and J lost 4 bases; unmatched junction nucleotides: 6. The CDR3 contains 15 residues.

Concerning this clone itself: The CDR3 end falls 3 residues outside the read, so it is completed with the germline J gene. The rearrangement joins TRBV7-2 to TRBJ2-7; 10 positions match TRBD2. The germline V gene has CDR1 SGHTA and CDR2 FQGNSA. J gave up 3 bases and V 0 bases, and 2 bases lay outside the gene matches. The CDR3 totals 15 residues. CDR3 loop: CASSLALAGVYEQYF. The sequenced CDR3 bases are TGTGCCAGCAGCTTAGCGCTAGCGGGGGTCTACGAG.

As concerns this clone: The read ends 3 residues before the CDR3 terminus; that terminus is restored from the germline J gene. V usage is TRBV2 and J usage is TRBJ2-5, with D perhaps TRBD1 (5 bases). Trimming took 3 bases from V and 5 from J, leaving 19 bases between them. The length of the CDR3 is 16 residues. Germline CDR1 SNHLY, CDR2 FYNNEI. The CDR3: CASSDDGAGRWETQYF. CDR3 DNA, as far as it was read: TGTGCCAGCAGTGACGATGGGGCAGGGCGGTGGGAGACC.

On this clone itself: From the germline J gene comes the end of the CDR3, since the read stops 3 residues before it. V is TRBV2 and J is TRBJ2-5; TRBD1 aligns across 9 bases. V shed 5 bases and J 4 bases; nucleotides not matched to a gene: 11. This CDR3 is 16 amino acids long. Germline CDR1 and CDR2: SNHLY and FYNNEI. The CDR3 is CASSPDRGTGGETQYF. CDR3 bases read: TGTGCCAGCAGTCCGGACAGGGGAACGGGAGGAGAGACC.

In regard to this clone: The missing CDR3 end, 3 residues past where the read stops, is filled in from the germline J gene. The J gene is TRBJ1-6, the V gene TRBV2; 11 bases are a match to TRBD1. V gave up 4 bases and J gave up 7 bases; unmatched junction bases: 3. The germline gives CDR1 SNHLY, CDR2 FYNNEI. The CDR3 runs to 15 residues. The CDR3 sequence is CASSGWDRGNSPLHF. The sequenced part of the CDR3 DNA is TGTGCCAGCAGTGGTTGGGACAGGGGGAATTCACCC.

Points on this clone: The read stops 3 residues short of the end of the CDR3; the missing end is completed from the germline J gene. The chain has TRBV2 and TRBJ2-7, with 10 bases matching TRBD1. Germline V gives CDR1 SNHLY, CDR2 FYNNEI. This CDR3 is 14 amino acids long. The V segment lost 7 bases and the J segment 3 bases; nucleotides outside the gene matches: 6. CDR3 sequence reads: CASTDWDRGYEQYF. The part of the CDR3 DNA that was read is TGTGCCAGCACTGACTGGGACAGGGGCTACGAG.

To note about this clone: The CDR3 end is not reached by the read, which stops 3 residues before it; the germline J gene fills it in. The chain uses TRBV28 and TRBJ2-3; 7 bases are a match to TRBD2. In germline, CDR1 is MDHEN, CDR2 SYDVKM. This CDR3 spans 14 amino acids. V trimming: 6 bases; J trimming: 4 bases; junction bases outside the gene matches: 7. The part of the CDR3 DNA that was read is TGTGCCAGCAGAGGACTAGTGGGAGCAGATACG. Its protein is CASRGLVGADT. The CDR3 as a whole reads CASRGLVGADTQYF.

To note about this clone: The sequenced fragment ends 3 residues before the CDR3 boundary, so the rest is inferred from the germline J gene. The rearrangement joins TRBV19 to TRBJ1-1, with D hard to call. The V end was cut by 4 bases, the J end by 0 bases, with 18 bases between. CDR1 is LNHDA and CDR2 is SQIVND in the germline V gene (reference sequence). This CDR3 has 17 amino acids. This CDR3 reads CASSTSSLTLMNTEAFF. CDR3 DNA (partial): TGTGCCAGTAGTACCTCCTCGCTGACACTCATGAACACTGAA.

About this clone: The observed sequence ends 3 residues before the CDR3 terminus, with the missing tail filled in from the germline J gene. The chain employs TRBV6-2 or TRBV6-3 and TRBJ2-7; no definite D call. The CDR3 spans 16 residues. The germline V gene has CDR1 MNHEY and CDR2 SVGEGT. Trimming shortened V by 2 bases and J by 3 bases, and 17 bases separated the two germline ends. CDR3 DNA, as far as it was read: TGTGCCAGCAGTTACCGCCCGAGGCAACTAAACTACGAG. Its protein is CASSYRPRQLNYE. The full-length CDR3 reads as CASSYRPRQLNYEQYF.

With regard to this clone: The read finishes 3 residues shy of the CDR3 end, and the germline J gene is used to complete it. The gene calls are TRBV5-1 and TRBJ1-3; perhaps TRBD1 as D (5 bases). CDR1 SGHRS and CDR2 YFSETQ come from the germline V gene. The length of the CDR3 is 15 residues. V was clipped by 3 bases and J by 0 bases, with 10 bases between them. CDR3 residues: CASSSSGSSGNTIYF. Incomplete CDR3 DNA: TGCGCCAGCAGCTCATCAGGGAGCTCTGGAAACACC.

CDR3 bases read: TGTGCCAGCTGGTGGACAGGGGGCACCGGGGAG. Amino acids: CASWWTGGTGE. The complete CDR3 protein is CASWWTGGTGELFF. V is TRBV7-9 and J is TRBJ2-2, with TRBD1 matching 10 bases. The read terminates 3 residues ahead of where the CDR3 ends, so the germline J gene completes it. Germline trimming cut 8 bases from V and 4 bases from J; bases unmatched to any gene: 4. This CDR3 spans 14 amino acids. Germline CDR1 SEHNR, CDR2 FQNEAQ (reference sequence).

Details on this clone: The read falls 3 residues short of the CDR3 end, and the missing part is taken from the germline J gene. The rearrangement links TRBV11-2 to TRBJ2-3; 8 bases agree with TRBD2. Per germline, CDR1 SGHAT and CDR2 FQNNGV. CDR3 length equals 15 residues. The V segment lost 5 bases and the J segment 0 bases; nucleotides outside the gene matches: 4. CDR3 DNA (partial): TGTGCCAGCAGCCGAGCGGGGGCTAGCACAGATACG. It is translated as CASSRAGASTDT. The entire CDR3 is CASSRAGASTDTQYF. Complete variable domain (other parts from reference TRBV11-2 and TRBJ2-3): EAGVAQSPRYKIIEKRQSVAFWCNPISGHATLYWYQQILGQGPKLLIQFQNNGVVDDSQLPKDRFSAERLKGVDSTLKIQPAKLEDSAVYLCASSRAGASTDTQYFGPGTRLTVL.

In regard to this clone: Coverage ceases 3 residues before the CDR3 finishes, and the germline J gene fills in the end. The chain employs TRBV11-2 and TRBJ2-4; TRBD1 matches at 8 bases. Germline values: CDR1 SGHAT, CDR2 FQNNGV. This CDR3 is 14 amino acids long. Trimming took 2 bases from V and 8 from J; bases not matched to a gene: 5. The CDR3 DNA, read in part, is TGTGCCAGCAGCTTAAGGCAGGGGGCTGACATT. Translating it yields CASSLRQGADI. The full CDR3 is CASSLRQGADIQYF.